This TCR beta chain comes out of a study of cytomegalovirus exposure and HLA in healthy donors. The PCR contained 60 Vbeta and 13 Jbeta primers. Assay: immunoSEQ multiplex PCR; the TCRdb copy retains only in-frame clones and omits some. The sample records approximately 170,000 clones, roughly three quarters being singletons. Germline CDR1 and CDR2: KGHSH and LQKENI. The CDR3 has 15 amino acids. Trimming cost V 5 bases and J 6 bases, with 17 bases left between them. What was sequenced was PBMCs. This chain joins TRBV18 and TRBJ2-1; D gene uncertain. This TCR derives from a woman aged 40 to 49 in good health and CMV-seropositive. The CDR3 region has the DNA TGTGCCAGCTCAGCGTCGGCAGGTCCGGCCAATGAGCAGTTCTTC. Its translation is CASSASAGPANEQFF.